What follows describes a single T cell receptor beta chain. These data are taken from a study of blood T cell repertoires in COVID-19. The assay was immunoSEQ multiplex PCR, and TCRdb's table has in-frame clones only and misses some. The sample has about 180,000 clones; approximately 83% are singletons. V was pared by 3 bases and J by 10 bases, with 9 bases between. The germline CDR1 and CDR2 sequences are LNHDA and SQIVND (reference sequence). CDR3 length: 12 amino acids. The clonotype was recovered from a man aged 60 to 75 with acute or convalescent COVID-19. Sequencing was done on a sample of peripheral blood. The chain joins TRBV19 to TRBJ1-4; D gene ambiguous. The DNA of the CDR3 is TGTGCCAGTAGTATGTCACTGCGAAAACTGTTTTTT. Translation: CASSMSLRKLFF.